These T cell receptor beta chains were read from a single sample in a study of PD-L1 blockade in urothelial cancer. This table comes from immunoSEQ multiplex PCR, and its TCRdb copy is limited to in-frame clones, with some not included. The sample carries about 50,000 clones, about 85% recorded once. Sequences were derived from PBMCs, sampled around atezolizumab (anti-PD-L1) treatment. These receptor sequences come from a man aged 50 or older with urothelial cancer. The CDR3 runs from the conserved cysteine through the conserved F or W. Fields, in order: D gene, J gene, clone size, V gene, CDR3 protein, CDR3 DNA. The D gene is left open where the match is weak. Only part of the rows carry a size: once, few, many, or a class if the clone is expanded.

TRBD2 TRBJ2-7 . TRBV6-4 CASSPLPSGGAGEQYF TGTGCCAGCAGCCCACTACCTAGCGGGGGGGCCGGCGAGCAGTACTTC
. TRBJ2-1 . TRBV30 CAWSVGKLGGNEQFF TGTGCCTGGAGTGTAGGCAAGCTAGGAGGCAATGAGCAGTTCTTC
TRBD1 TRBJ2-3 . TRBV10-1 CASSEGGGDTQYF TGCGCCAGCAGTGAAGGGGGCGGGGATACGCAGTATTTT
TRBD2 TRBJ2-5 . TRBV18 CASSPPGMMTSGISETQYF TGTGCCAGCTCACCACCAGGGATGATGACTAGCGGGATTTCGGAGACCCAGTACTTC
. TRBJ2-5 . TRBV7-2 CASSLAFRKETQYF TGTGCCAGCAGCTTAGCTTTCAGGAAGGAGACCCAGTACTTC
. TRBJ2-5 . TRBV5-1 CASSLVGQQETQYF TGCGCCAGCAGCTTGGTAGGACAGCAAGAGACCCAGTACTTC
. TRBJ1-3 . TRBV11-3 CASSLTQDSGNTIYF TGTGCCAGCAGCTTGACCCAGGACTCTGGAAACACCATATATTTT
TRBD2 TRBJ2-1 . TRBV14 CASSQVAGGGNEQFF TGTGCCAGCAGCCAAGTAGCGGGGGGGGGCAATGAGCAGTTCTTC
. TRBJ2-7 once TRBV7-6 CASRPADTPYEQYF TGTGCCAGCAGACCGGCGGACACCCCCTACGAGCAGTACTTC
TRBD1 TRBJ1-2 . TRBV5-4 CASSLGGTVSYGYTF TGTGCCAGCAGCTTGGGAGGGACAGTCTCCTATGGCTACACCTTC
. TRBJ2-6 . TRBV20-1 CSPHGANVLTF TGCAGTCCCCATGGGGCCAACGTCCTGACTTTC
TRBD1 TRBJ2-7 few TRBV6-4 CAIPDRVTYEQYF TGTGCCATCCCGGACAGGGTGACCTACGAGCAGTACTTC
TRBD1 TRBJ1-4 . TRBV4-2 CASSQDSTGSNEKLFF TGTGCCAGCAGCCAAGATTCGACAGGGTCTAATGAAAAACTGTTTTTT
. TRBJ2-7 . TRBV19 CASSIVGSSYEQYF TGTGCCAGTAGTATTGTCGGTAGCTCCTACGAGCAGTACTTC
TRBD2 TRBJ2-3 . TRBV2 CASSEITSGTDTQYF TGTGCCAGCAGTGAGATTACTAGCGGCACAGATACGCAGTATTTT
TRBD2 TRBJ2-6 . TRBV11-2 CASSASGGPLGGANVLTF TGTGCCAGCAGCGCCAGCGGGGGCCCCTTGGGTGGGGCCAACGTCCTGACTTTC
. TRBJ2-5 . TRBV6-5 CASRYSGRRNQETQYF TGTGCCAGCCGTTATTCCGGCCGGCGGAACCAAGAGACCCAGTACTTC
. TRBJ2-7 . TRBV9 CASSAEPFPSYEQYF TGTGCCAGCAGCGCCGAGCCGTTTCCCTCCTACGAGCAGTACTTC
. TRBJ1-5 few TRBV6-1 CASREGYSNQPQHF TGTGCCAGCAGGGAGGGGTATAGCAATCAGCCCCAGCATTTT
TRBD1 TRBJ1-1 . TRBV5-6 CASSGYGTANTEAFF TGTGCCAGCAGCGGATACGGGACAGCTAACACTGAAGCTTTCTTT
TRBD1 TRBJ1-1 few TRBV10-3 CAIGQGNTEAFF TGTGCCATCGGACAGGGGAACACTGAAGCTTTCTTT
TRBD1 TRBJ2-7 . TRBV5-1 CASSYGLGQANLYEQYF TGCGCCAGCAGCTACGGCCTGGGACAGGCAAACCTATACGAGCAGTACTTC